A selection of T cell receptor beta chains follows, all from one sample in a study of blood T cell repertoires in COVID-19. Sequenced by immunoSEQ multiplex PCR; TCRdb stores in-frame clones only, minus some. The data hold 150,000 to 200,000 clones, with approximately 89% observed a single time. Sequenced material: peripheral blood. The receptor source for this set is a woman aged 60-70 years with acute or convalescent COVID-19. Each CDR3 is given with its conserved first and last residue. Fields, in order: J gene, V gene, clone size, CDR3 length, CDR3 protein. Rows may omit the clone size; those that give it use once, few, many or a size class.

>TRBJ2-5|TRBV14|-|17
CASSQVGWGYHPETQYF
>TRBJ2-1|TRBV19|-|14
CASSIDSGRGEQFF
>TRBJ2-1|TRBV11-2|-|12
CASSPLASEQFF
>TRBJ1-6|TRBV2|-|13
CASSVAGDSPLHF
>TRBJ1-1|TRBV18|-|15
CASSPLRGVGTEAFF
>TRBJ1-5|TRBV6-5|-|13
CASRGARDQPQHF
>TRBJ1-5|TRBV6-5|-|13
CASSLRLYQPQHF
>TRBJ2-2|TRBV7-3|-|15
CASSLGTGATGELFF
>TRBJ1-1|TRBV29-1|-|12
CSVEAYKAGAFF
>TRBJ2-5|TRBV6-5|-|14
CASTPQGLRETQYF
>TRBJ1-3|TRBV9|-|15
CASSQTGTVGNTIYF
>TRBJ1-1|TRBV18|-|13
CASSQQPEGEAFF
>TRBJ1-5|TRBV5-1|few|14
CASSTGQSNQPQHF
>TRBJ2-3|TRBV3-1/TRBV3-2|-|16
CASSQDAGGPADTQYF
>TRBJ1-4|TRBV11-3|-|15
CASSPLGGSGEKLFF
>TRBJ1-1|TRBV28|-|15
CASSFLPGGNTEAFF
>TRBJ1-1|TRBV3-1/TRBV3-2|-|14
CASSLSGPNTEAFF
>TRBJ2-5|TRBV5-1|-|14
CASSLSGGQETQYF
>TRBJ2-1|TRBV4-1|-|16
CASSQGLAGVRNEQFF
>TRBJ1-5|TRBV29-1|-|12
CSAKTGPQPQHF
>TRBJ1-5|TRBV19|-|14
CASSLRQGNQPQHF
>TRBJ2-1|TRBV28|-|14
CASRPTGARNEQFF
>TRBJ1-2|TRBV6-1|-|18
CASSEAIHNIGGAYGYTF
>TRBJ1-4|TRBV3-1/TRBV3-2|-|18
CASSQVLWRDVFKEKLFF
>TRBJ1-1|TRBV29-1|-|13
CSGRQGAISEAFF
>TRBJ2-5|TRBV5-1|-|15
CASSRLGGGKETQYF
>TRBJ1-3|TRBV30|few|14
CAWSVGGVGNTIYF
>TRBJ1-6|TRBV30|-|15
CAWSSGTGDNSPLHF
>TRBJ1-2|TRBV25-1|-|15
CASSQQGTANYGYTF
>TRBJ2-2|TRBV7-8|-|13
CASSHRGPGELFF
>TRBJ2-2|TRBV3-1/TRBV3-2|-|16
CASSQAASGFTGELFF
>TRBJ1-1|TRBV7-9|-|14
CASSLGVVDTEAFF
>TRBJ2-1|TRBV19|-|15
CASSPRLAGANEQFF
>TRBJ1-1|TRBV5-1|-|15
CASSLTPGSRTEAFF
>TRBJ2-7|TRBV19|-|17
CASSMVQGRRRYEKQYF
>TRBJ2-1|TRBV9|-|19
CASSFRAAVAGSSYNEQFF
>TRBJ1-5|TRBV28|-|13
CASTDRGKQPQHF
>TRBJ1-2|TRBV2|-|15
CASSPTGAKGYGYTF
>TRBJ2-3|TRBV6-5|-|11
CASRTGDTQYF
>TRBJ2-1|TRBV20-1|few|17
CSASGESGTSDYNEQFF
>TRBJ2-2|TRBV7-8|-|19
CASSVGLLQSFANTGELFF
>TRBJ1-3|TRBV28|once|13
CASSFNSGNTIYF
>TRBJ1-2|TRBV3-1/TRBV3-2|-|18
CASSQADREERASYGYTF
>TRBJ2-4|TRBV6-5|-|15
CASRTGGLAKNIQYF
>TRBJ2-1|TRBV5-1|-|14
CASSSDGTYNEQFF
>TRBJ2-7|TRBV4-2|-|12
CASSQVTGEQYF
>TRBJ2-2|TRBV29-1|-|15
CSVVSSALNTGELFF
>TRBJ2-3|TRBV29-1|-|16
CSVNGLAGGHTDTQYF
>TRBJ1-1|TRBV18|-|17
CASSPALLTGGLTEAFF
>TRBJ1-5|TRBV6-5|-|15
CASRTGQANNQPQHF